The following is a TCR beta chain sequence with its context. The protocol was immunoSEQ multiplex PCR, while the TCRdb copy is restricted to in-frame clones and leaves out a portion. This sample has 210,000 or so clones; 88% occur once, and the top ten carry 1.5%. Trimming removed 4 bases at V and 8 bases at J, with 9 bases between. In germline, CDR1 is LGHDT, CDR2 YNNKEL (reference sequence). The length of the CDR3 is 13 residues. This record comes from a study of blood T cell repertoires in COVID-19. About the study: There were acute and convalescent COVID-19 samples, and they came from the United States, Italy and Spain.

This chain connects TRBV3-1 (or the pseudogene TRBV3-2) to TRBJ1-6, with D maybe TRBD1 (6 bases). This TCR derives from a man younger than 35 with active or convalescent COVID-19. The material sequenced was peripheral blood. The CDR3 spells CASSLRQDSPLHF. DNA of the CDR3: TGTGCCAGCAGCCTACGACAGGATTCACCCCTCCACTTT.